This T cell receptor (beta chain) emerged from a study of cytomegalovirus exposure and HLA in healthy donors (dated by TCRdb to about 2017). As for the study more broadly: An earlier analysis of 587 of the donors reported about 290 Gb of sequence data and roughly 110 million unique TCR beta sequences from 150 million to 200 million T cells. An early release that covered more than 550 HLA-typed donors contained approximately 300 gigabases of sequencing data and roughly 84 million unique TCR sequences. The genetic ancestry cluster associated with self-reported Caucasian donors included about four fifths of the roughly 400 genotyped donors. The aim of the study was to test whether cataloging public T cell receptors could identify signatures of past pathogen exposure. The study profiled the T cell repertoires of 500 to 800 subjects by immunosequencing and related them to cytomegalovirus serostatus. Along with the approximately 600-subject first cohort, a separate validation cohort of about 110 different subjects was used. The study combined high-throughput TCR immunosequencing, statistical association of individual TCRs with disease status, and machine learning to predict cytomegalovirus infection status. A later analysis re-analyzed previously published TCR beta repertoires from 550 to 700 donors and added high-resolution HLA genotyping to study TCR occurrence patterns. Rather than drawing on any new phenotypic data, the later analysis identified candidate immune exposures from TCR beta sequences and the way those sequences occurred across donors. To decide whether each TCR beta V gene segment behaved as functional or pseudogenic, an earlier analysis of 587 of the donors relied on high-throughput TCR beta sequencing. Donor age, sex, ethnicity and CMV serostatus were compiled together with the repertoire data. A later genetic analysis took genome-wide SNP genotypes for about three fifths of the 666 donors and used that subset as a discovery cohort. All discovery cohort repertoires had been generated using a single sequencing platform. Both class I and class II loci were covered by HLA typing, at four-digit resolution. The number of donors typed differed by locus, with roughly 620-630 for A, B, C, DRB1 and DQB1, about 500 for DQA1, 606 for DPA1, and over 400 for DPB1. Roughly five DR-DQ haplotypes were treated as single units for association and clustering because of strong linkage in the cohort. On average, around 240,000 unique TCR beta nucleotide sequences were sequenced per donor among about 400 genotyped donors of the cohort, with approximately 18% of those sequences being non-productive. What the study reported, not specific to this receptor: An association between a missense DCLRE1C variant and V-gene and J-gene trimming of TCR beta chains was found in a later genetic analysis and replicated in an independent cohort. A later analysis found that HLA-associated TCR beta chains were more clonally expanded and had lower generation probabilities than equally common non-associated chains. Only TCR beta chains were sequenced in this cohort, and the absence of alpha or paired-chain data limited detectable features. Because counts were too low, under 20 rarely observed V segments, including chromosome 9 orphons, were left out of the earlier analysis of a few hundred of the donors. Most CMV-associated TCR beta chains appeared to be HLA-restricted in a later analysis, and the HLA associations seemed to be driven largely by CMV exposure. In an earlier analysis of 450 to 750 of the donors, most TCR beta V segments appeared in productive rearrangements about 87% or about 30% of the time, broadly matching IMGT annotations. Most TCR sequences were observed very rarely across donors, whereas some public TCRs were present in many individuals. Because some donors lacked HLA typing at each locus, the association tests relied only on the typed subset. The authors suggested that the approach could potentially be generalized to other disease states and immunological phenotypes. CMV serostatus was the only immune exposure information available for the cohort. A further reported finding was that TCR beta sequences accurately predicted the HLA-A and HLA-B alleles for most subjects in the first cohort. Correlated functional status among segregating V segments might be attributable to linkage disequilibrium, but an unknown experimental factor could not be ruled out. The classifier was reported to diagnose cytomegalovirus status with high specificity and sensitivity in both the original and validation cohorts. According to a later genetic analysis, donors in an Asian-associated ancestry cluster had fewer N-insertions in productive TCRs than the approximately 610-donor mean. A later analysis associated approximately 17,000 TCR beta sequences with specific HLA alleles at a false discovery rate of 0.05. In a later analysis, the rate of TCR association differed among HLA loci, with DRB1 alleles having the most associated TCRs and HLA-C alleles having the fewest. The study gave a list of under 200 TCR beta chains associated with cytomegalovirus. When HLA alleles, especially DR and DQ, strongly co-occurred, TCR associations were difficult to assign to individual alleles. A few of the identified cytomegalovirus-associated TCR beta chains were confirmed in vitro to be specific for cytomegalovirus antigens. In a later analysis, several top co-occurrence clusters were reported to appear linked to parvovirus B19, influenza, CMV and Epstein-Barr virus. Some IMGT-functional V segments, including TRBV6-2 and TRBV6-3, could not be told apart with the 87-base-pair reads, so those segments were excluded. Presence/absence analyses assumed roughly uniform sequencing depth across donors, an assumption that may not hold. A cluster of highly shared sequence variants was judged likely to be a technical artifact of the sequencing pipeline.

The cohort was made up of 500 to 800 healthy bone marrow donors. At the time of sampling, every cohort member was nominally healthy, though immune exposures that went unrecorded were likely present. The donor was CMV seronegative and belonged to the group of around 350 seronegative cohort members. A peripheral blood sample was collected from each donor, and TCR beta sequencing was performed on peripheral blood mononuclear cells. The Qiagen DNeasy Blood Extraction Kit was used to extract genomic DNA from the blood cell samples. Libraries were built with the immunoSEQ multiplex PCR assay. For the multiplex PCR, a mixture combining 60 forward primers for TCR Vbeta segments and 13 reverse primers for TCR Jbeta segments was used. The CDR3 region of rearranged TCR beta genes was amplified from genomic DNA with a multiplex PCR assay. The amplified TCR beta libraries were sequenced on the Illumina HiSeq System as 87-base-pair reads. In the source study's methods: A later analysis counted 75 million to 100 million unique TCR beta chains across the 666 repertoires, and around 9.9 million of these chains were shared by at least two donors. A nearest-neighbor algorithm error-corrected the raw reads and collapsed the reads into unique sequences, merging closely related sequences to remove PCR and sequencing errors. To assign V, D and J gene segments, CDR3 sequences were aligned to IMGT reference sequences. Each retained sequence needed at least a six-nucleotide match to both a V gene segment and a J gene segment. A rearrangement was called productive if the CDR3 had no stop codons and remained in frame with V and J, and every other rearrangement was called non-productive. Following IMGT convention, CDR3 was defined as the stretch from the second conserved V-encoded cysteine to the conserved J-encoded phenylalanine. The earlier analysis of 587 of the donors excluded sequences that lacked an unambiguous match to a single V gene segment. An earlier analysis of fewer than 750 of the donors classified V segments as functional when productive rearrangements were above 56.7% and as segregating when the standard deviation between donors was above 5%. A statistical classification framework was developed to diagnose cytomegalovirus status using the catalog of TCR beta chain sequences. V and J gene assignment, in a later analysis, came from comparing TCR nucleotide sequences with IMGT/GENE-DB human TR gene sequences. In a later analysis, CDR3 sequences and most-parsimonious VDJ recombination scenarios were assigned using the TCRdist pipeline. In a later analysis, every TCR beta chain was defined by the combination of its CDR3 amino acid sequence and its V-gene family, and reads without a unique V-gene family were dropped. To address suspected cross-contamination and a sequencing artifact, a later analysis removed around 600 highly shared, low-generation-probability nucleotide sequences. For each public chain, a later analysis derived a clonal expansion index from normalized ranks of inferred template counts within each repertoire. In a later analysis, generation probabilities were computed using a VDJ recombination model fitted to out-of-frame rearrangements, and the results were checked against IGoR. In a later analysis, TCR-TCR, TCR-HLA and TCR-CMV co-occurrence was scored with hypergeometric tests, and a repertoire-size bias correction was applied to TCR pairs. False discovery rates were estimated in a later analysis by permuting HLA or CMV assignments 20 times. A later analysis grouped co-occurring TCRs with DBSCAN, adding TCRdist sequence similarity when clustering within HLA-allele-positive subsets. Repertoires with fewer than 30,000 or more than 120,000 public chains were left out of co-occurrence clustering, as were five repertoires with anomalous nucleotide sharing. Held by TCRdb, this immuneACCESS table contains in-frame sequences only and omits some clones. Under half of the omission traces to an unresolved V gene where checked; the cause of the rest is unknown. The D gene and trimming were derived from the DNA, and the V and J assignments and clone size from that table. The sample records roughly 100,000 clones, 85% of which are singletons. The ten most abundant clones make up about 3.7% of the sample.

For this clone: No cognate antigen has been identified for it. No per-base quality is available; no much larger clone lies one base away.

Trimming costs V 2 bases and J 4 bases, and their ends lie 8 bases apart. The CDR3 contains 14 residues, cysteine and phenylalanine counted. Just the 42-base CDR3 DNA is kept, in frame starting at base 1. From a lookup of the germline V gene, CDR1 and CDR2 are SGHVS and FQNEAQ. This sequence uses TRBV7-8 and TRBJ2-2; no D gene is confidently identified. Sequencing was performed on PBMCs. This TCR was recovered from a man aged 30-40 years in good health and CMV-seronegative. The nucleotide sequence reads TGTGCCAGCAGCTTACAGTTTGCCACCGGGGAGCTGTTTTTT. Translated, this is CASSLQFATGELFF. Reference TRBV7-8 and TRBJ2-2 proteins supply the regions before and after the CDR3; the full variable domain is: GAGVSQSPRYKVAKRGQDVALRCDPISGHVSLFWYQQALGQGPEFLTYFQNEAQLDKSGLPSDRFFAERPEGSVSTLKIQRTQQEDSAVYLCASSLQFATGELFFGEGSRLTVL.